One TCR beta chain is described in this entry. Its matching antigen is unknown. Using immunoSEQ multiplex PCR, the repertoire was profiled, and TCRdb retains in-frame clones only, with some absent. The sample records some 80,000 clones, roughly 79% being singletons. The length of the CDR3 is 14 residues. Germline V gives CDR1 SGHTA, CDR2 FQGNSA. V was trimmed by 0 bases and J by 9 bases, leaving 14 bases between them. These data originate in a study of radiotherapy plus CTLA-4 blockade in lung cancer. Across the study: Objective responses were seen in roughly 20% of patients, disease control in around 31%. Study results and caveats: Early clonal dynamics of blood T cells, together with interferon-beta, were reported as the best response predictor. Tumor-origin TCR clones grew in blood after radiotherapy plus ipilimumab.

This chain joins TRBV7-2 and TRBJ1-2; D remains unclear. This clonotype was sampled from a human donor with non-small cell lung cancer whose response to radiotherapy plus ipilimumab could not be evaluated. Some clones in this sample may be carry-over from other donors' samples. The sample was peripheral blood, taken from a patient treated with radiotherapy plus ipilimumab. The CDR3 reads CASSLAGSLPSYTF. CDR3 nucleotides: TGTGCCAGCAGCTTAGCGGGCAGCCTGCCAAGCTACACCTTC.